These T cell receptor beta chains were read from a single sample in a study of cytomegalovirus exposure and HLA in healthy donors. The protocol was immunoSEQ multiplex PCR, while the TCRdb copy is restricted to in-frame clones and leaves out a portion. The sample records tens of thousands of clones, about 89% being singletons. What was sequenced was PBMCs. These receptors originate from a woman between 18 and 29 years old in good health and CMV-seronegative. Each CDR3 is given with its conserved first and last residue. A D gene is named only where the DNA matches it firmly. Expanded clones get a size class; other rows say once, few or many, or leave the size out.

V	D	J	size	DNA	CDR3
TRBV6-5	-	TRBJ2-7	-	TGTGCCAGCAGTTACTCGGGCGGGGGCCTGACCTACGAGCAGTACTTC	CASSYSGGGLTYEQYF
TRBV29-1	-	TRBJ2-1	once	TGCAGCGCAGACAGGTCACAATCAGGTGAGCAGTTCTTC	CSADRSQSGEQFF
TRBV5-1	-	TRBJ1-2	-	TGCGCCAGCAGACTTCTGGAGGGTCAGGGCTACACCTTC	CASRLLEGQGYTF
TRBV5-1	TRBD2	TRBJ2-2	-	TGCGCCAGCAGTACTAGCGCCCACACCGGGGAGCTGTTTTTT	CASSTSAHTGELFF
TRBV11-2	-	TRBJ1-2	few	TGTGCCAGCAGCCCCATCCGGCAGGGGACTAACTATGGCTACACCTTC	CASSPIRQGTNYGYTF
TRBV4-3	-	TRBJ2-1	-	TGCGCCAGCAGCGAAACAGAGTACAATGAGCAGTTCTTC	CASSETEYNEQFF
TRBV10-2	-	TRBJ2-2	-	TGCGCCAGCAGTGTCCCGGTCGGGGAGCTGTTTTTT	CASSVPVGELFF
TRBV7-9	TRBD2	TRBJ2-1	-	TGTGCCAGCAGCCTTAAGACTAGCGGGGGGGGCGAGCAGTTCTTC	CASSLKTSGGGEQFF
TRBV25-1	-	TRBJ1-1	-	TGTGCCAGCAGTTGGCACACTGAAGCTTTCTTT	CASSWHTEAFF
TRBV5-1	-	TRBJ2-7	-	TGCGCCAGCAGCTTGGTCGGGAGTCGGCTCGAGCAGTACTTC	CASSLVGSRLEQYF
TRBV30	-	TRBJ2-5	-	TGTGCCTGGAGTGGCGGGACGGTGGGGCGAGAGACCCAGTACTTC	CAWSGGTVGRETQYF
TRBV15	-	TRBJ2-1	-	TGTGCCACCGGGGGGGGGTCAGGGGTGCAGTTCTTC	CATGGGSGVQFF
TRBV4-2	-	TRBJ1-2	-	TGTGCCAGCAGCCAAGGGGGCAGGAGATTTGTTGGCTACACCTTC	CASSQGGRRFVGYTF
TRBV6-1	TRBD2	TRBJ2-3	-	TGTGCCAGCAGTGAATCGGTAGCGGGTGTGGATACGCAGTATTTT	CASSESVAGVDTQYF
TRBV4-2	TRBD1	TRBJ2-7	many	TGTGCCAGCAGCCGGGCAGGGGGATCCTACGAGCAGTACTTC	CASSRAGGSYEQYF
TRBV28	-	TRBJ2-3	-	TGTGCCAGCAGTTTTATCCGAGGCACAGATACGCAGTATTTT	CASSFIRGTDTQYF
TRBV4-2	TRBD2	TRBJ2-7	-	TGTGCCAGCAGCCAAGGGGGCGGGGGGCACTACGAGCAGTACTTC	CASSQGGGGHYEQYF
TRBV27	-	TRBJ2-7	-	TGTGCCAGCAGTTTATTAGGGGCCTACGAGCAGTACTTC	CASSLLGAYEQYF
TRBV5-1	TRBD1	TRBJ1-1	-	TGCGCCAGCAGCTTGGTCACAGGGGCCCCTATTGAAGCTTTCTTT	CASSLVTGAPIEAFF
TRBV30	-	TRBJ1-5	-	TGTGCCTGGAGTTTTGAGGCAGGGGGCAATCAGCCCCAGCATTTT	CAWSFEAGGNQPQHF
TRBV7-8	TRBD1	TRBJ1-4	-	TGTGCCAGCAGCTTACCCATAGACAGGGGGCTAGGTGAAAAACTGTTTTTT	CASSLPIDRGLGEKLFF
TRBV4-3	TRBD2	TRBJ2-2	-	TGCGCCAGCAGCCAAGTTCCGGCGGGGGGCCTCACCGGGGAGCTGTTTTTT	CASSQVPAGGLTGELFF
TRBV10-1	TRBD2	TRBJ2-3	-	TGCGCCAGCAGTGGGGGACTAGCGGGAGAAGTTGTTACGCAGTATTTT	CASSGGLAGEVVTQYF
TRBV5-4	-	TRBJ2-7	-	TGTGCCAGCAGCTTGTCCACTAGTAACCCCTACGAGCAGTACTTC	CASSLSTSNPYEQYF
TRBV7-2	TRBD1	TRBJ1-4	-	TGTGCCAGCAGCTTAGTTGGGACAGGGGGTGAAAAACTGTTTTTT	CASSLVGTGGEKLFF
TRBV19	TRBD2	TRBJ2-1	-	TGTGCCAGTTCCACCGGGACTAGCATTTACAATGAGCAGTTCTTC	CASSTGTSIYNEQFF
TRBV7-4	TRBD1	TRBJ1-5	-	TGTGCCAGCAGCTTAGGGGAGACAGGGGAGGTTAAGCCCCAGCATTTT	CASSLGETGEVKPQHF
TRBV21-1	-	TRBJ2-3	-	TGTGCCAGCAGCAAAGGTGACAGTTTGACAGATACGCAGTATTTT	CASSKGDSLTDTQYF
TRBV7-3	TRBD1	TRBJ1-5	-	TGTGCCAGCAGCTCGACAGGGGGCTCTCAGCCCCAGCATTTT	CASSSTGGSQPQHF
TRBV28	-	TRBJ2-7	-	TGTGCCAGCAGTTTCGTCTCCTACGAGCAGTACTTC	CASSFVSYEQYF